Below are 5 T cell receptor beta chains sequenced from a single sample in a study of T cells in Graves' hyperthyroidism and ophthalmopathy. RNA transcripts were the template for amplifying TCR beta CDR3 regions. The TCR CDR3 first-round RT-PCR relied on the HTBI primer set. TCRdb processed the multiplex PCR reads anew with MiXCR; each CDR3 protein has one entry. Of about 290,000 distinct CDR3 sequences detected, 13% appear once; the ten largest clones hold 7.8%. The sample taken for sequencing was blood. The origin of the receptors is a woman in her 30s with Graves' hyperthyroidism that later progressed to Graves' ophthalmopathy.

This clonotype has more than one count but fewer than ten. The rearrangement joins TRBV6-1 to TRBJ2-2; TRBD1 might be the D (5 bases). Germline CDR1 MNHNS, CDR2 SASEGT. Trimming cost V 6 bases and J 3 bases, with 14 bases left between them. This CDR3 is 15 amino acids long. The CDR3 loop is CASSGQGQDTGELFF. CDR3 DNA: TGTGCCAGCAGCGGCCAGGGCCAGGACACCGGGGAGCTGTTTTTT.

This clonotype was recorded at least ten times. The DNA for the CDR3 is TGCGCCAGCAGCTGGGACATACACAATGAGCAGTTCTTC. Protein: CASSWDIHNEQFF. The chain is built from TRBV5-1 and TRBJ2-1; perhaps TRBD1 as D (6 bases). There are 13 residues in the CDR3. V shed 3 bases and J shed 5 bases, with 9 bases lying between them. CDR1 is SGHRS and CDR2 is YFSETQ in the germline V gene.

This clonotype has at least ten counts. The chain combines TRBV7-9 with TRBJ2-2; TRBD1 matches 8 bases. Trimming at V came to 1 base and at J to 4 bases, leaving 2 bases not matched to a gene. Germline CDR1 is SEHNR and CDR2 is FQNEAQ (reference sequence). This CDR3 region has 15 residues. The CDR3 loop is CASSLEDRATGELFF. The CDR3 region has the DNA TGTGCCAGCAGCTTAGAGGACAGGGCCACCGGGGAGCTGTTTTTT.

V gene TRBV6-2 or TRBV6-3 combines with J gene TRBJ1-5; no reliable D call. The CDR3 contains 14 residues. Germline V gene lookup returns CDR1 MNHEY and CDR2 SVGEGT. V was pared by 0 bases and J by 7 bases, with 10 bases between. The CDR3 nucleotides read TGTGCCAGCAGTTACTCGGGTGACGGGCAGCCCCAGCATTTT. This codes for CASSYSGDGQPQHF.

This clonotype turned up a few times. The chain couples TRBV5-1 to TRBJ2-3, with a weak D call TRBD2 (5 bases). The CDR3 loop spans 15 amino acids. Germline CDR1 and CDR2: SGHRS and YFSETQ. Trimming took 4 bases from V and 4 from J, leaving 16 bases between them. The CDR3 spells CASSPPRASPDTQYF. In DNA form, the CDR3 reads TGCGCCAGCAGCCCCCCTCGGGCTAGCCCAGATACGCAGTATTTT.